This TCR beta chain was found in a study of blood T cell repertoires in COVID-19. Clones were read by immunoSEQ multiplex PCR, and TCRdb kept only the in-frame ones, dropping some. The sample lists roughly 460,000 clones; 80% to 90% were seen once. The Seattle patients joined while their infection was active and were tracked longitudinally afterward. Germline V lookup: CDR1 SQVTM, CDR2 ANQGSEA. Deletions cut 6 bases from V and 5 bases from J, with 11 bases between. The CDR3 has 11 residues. The chain combines TRBV29-1 with TRBJ2-7, with D possibly TRBD1 on 5 matching bases. The sample consisted of peripheral blood. The TCR originated in a man in his late teens or twenties with COVID-19, enrolled during active disease. The CDR3 reads CSVPQGHEQYF. The CDR3, as DNA: TGCAGCGTCCCCCAGGGCCACGAGCAGTACTTC.